These 30 T cell receptor beta chains were all obtained from the same sample, sequenced in a study of control samples from healthy donors and cancer patients. Clones were sequenced by immunoSEQ multiplex PCR, and TCRdb holds only the in-frame ones, with some missing. Of some 200,000 clones in the sample, 91% are singletons; the top ten hold roughly 1.6%. The sequenced material came from blood. Receptors were obtained from a woman in her twenties or thirties in good health.

The chain carries TRBV11-2 and TRBJ2-2, with D possibly matching TRBD1 (5 bases). Trimming removed 0 bases from V and 2 bases from J, with 10 bases in between. Germline loops: CDR1 SGHAT, CDR2 FQNNGV. The CDR3 totals 16 residues. The CDR3 nucleotides are TGTGCCAGCAGCTTAGAAGGGGCGGCAAACACCGGGGAGCTGTTTTTT. This codes for CASSLEGAANTGELFF.

The rearrangement links TRBV7-8 to TRBJ1-5; 9 positions match TRBD1. This CDR3 is built from 16 residues. Germline V gene lookup returns CDR1 SGHVS and CDR2 FQNEAQ. Trimming at V came to 2 bases and at J to 6 bases, leaving 8 bases not matched to a gene. The CDR3 protein is CASSLLRTGVGQPQHF. CDR3 nucleotide sequence: TGTGCCAGCAGCTTACTCAGGACAGGGGTGGGTCAGCCCCAGCATTTT.

This chain joins TRBV5-1 and TRBJ2-1; 7 nucleotides align to TRBD1. The ends lost 0 bases at V and 7 bases at J; junction bases unmatched: 7. The CDR3 totals 15 residues. From germline, CDR1 is SGHRS and CDR2 YFSETQ. CDR3 amino acids: CASSLDRGSRNEQFF. CDR3 sequence (DNA): TGCGCCAGCAGCTTGGACAGGGGTTCTAGGAATGAGCAGTTCTTC.

V gene TRBV7-8 combines with J gene TRBJ2-2; D gene uncertain. The V end lost 0 bases, the J end lost 6 bases, and 5 bases lay between the germline ends. CDR1 is SGHVS, CDR2 FQNEAQ, per germline. This CDR3 comprises 13 residues. CDR3 amino acids: CASSLAGSGELFF. The DNA for the CDR3 is TGTGCCAGCAGCTTAGCCGGGTCCGGGGAGCTGTTTTTT.

This chain uses TRBV5-4 with TRBJ1-2, with 8 bases aligning to TRBD1. V lost 4 bases, J lost 7 bases, and 6 bases stayed unmatched. The CDR3 is 13 residues long. Germline values: CDR1 SGHNT, CDR2 YYREEE (reference sequence). The CDR3 spells CASSPWTGLGYTF. The CDR3 nucleotides are TGTGCCAGCAGCCCATGGACAGGGCTTGGCTACACCTTC.

The V gene is TRBV21-1, the J gene TRBJ2-2. TRBV21-1 is given as a pseudogene. The CDR3 loop spans 17 amino acids. The CDR3 spells CASSNNPGTTNTGELFF. In DNA, the CDR3 is TGTGCCAGCAGCAACAACCCCGGGACCACGAACACCGGGGAGCTGTTTTTT.

The V and J genes are TRBV3-1 (or the pseudogene TRBV3-2) and TRBJ1-3, with TRBD1 identical over 8 bases. Germline V gene lookup returns CDR1 LGHDT and CDR2 YNNKEL (reference sequence). With V trimmed by 1 base and J by 4 bases, 0 bases remained unmatched. CDR3 length: 14 amino acids. In nucleotides, the CDR3 is TGTGCCAGCAGCCAAGGGACAGGGGGAAACACCATATATTTT. It is translated as CASSQGTGGNTIYF.

The chain is built from TRBV24-1 and TRBJ2-2, with D possibly TRBD2 on 6 matching bases. Germline V gene data show CDR1 as KGHDR and CDR2 as SFDVKD. The CDR3 length is 15 residues. The ends were cut back, 8 bases at V and 0 bases at J, with 12 bases in the middle. CDR3 DNA sequence: TGTGCCACCAAACGGGGGACTGCGAACACCGGGGAGCTGTTTTTT. It is translated as CATKRGTANTGELFF.

The chain is built from TRBV18 and TRBJ2-1, with 7 bases lining up with TRBD1. Germline values: CDR1 KGHSH, CDR2 LQKENI. The V segment lost 2 bases and the J segment 1 base; nucleotides outside the gene matches: 5. The CDR3 loop spans 16 amino acids. CDR3 in DNA: TGTGCCAGCTCACCAAGGACAGGCCCTTCCTACAATGAGCAGTTCTTC. It encodes CASSPRTGPSYNEQFF.

This rearrangement joins TRBV7-3 to TRBJ2-1, with TRBD2 matching over 7 bases. CDR1 and CDR2 (germline): SGHTA, FQGTGA. CDR3 length: 15 residues. V lost 1 base to trimming and J lost 7 bases; unmatched junction nucleotides: 7. CDR3 sequence: CASSLRSSGSNEQFF. The DNA for the CDR3 is TGTGCCAGCAGCTTAAGGTCTAGCGGAAGTAATGAGCAGTTCTTC.

The chain couples TRBV14 to TRBJ1-1; TRBD1 is a possible D gene (5 bases). In germline, CDR1 is SGHDN, CDR2 FVKESK. Trimming stripped 5 bases from V and 1 base from J, with 8 bases between. This CDR3 contains 13 residues. The CDR3 sequence is CASSATGNTEAFF. In nucleotides, the CDR3 is TGTGCCAGCAGCGCCACAGGGAACACTGAAGCTTTCTTT.

The genes are TRBV19 and TRBJ2-1; D possibly corresponds to TRBD2 (6 bases). With 1 base removed from V and 3 bases from J, the gap between germline ends came to 10 bases. The germline V gene has CDR1 LNHDA and CDR2 SQIVND (reference sequence). This CDR3 contains 15 residues. The CDR3 is CASSIAGALYNEQFF. CDR3 coding DNA: TGTGCCAGTAGTATAGCGGGAGCCCTCTACAATGAGCAGTTCTTC.

The gene calls are TRBV11-3 and TRBJ1-3; no clear D. The CDR3 loop spans 15 amino acids. The germline V gene encodes CDR1 SGHNT and CDR2 YENEEA. The V and J ends lost 1 base and 0 bases respectively, with 7 bases between them. The CDR3 is CASSLGPDSGNTIYF. The DNA for the CDR3 is TGTGCCAGCAGCTTAGGACCAGACTCTGGAAACACCATATATTTT.

The count of this clone is one. The chain employs TRBV7-6 and TRBJ2-7; 10 bases agree with TRBD1. CDR1 SGHVS and CDR2 FNYEAQ come from the germline V gene. There are 15 residues in the CDR3. The ends lost 1 base at V and 4 bases at J; junction bases unmatched: 4. The CDR3 reads CASSLGGQGRYEQYF. For the CDR3, the DNA is TGTGCCAGCAGCTTAGGGGGACAGGGGAGGTACGAGCAGTACTTC.

The chain couples TRBV6-5 to TRBJ1-1; D unresolved. This CDR3 contains 13 residues. Looked up from germline, CDR1 is MNHEY and CDR2 is SVGAGI. V dropped 3 bases and J dropped 5 bases, with 10 bases sitting between them. The chain's CDR3 is CASSYARKTEAFF. The CDR3 nucleotides read TGTGCCAGCAGTTATGCCAGGAAAACTGAAGCTTTCTTT.

This sequence joins TRBV11-2 and TRBJ2-7, with D uncertain. This CDR3 region has 16 residues. V lost 3 bases and J lost 0, with 15 bases in between. The V gene's germline CDR1 is SGHAT and CDR2 FQNNGV. DNA of the CDR3: TGTGCCAGCAGCTTTTCGGGTGGGGATAGCTCCTACGAGCAGTACTTC. It encodes CASSFSGGDSSYEQYF. The variable domain in full, completed from reference TRBV11-2 and TRBJ2-7, reads EAGVAQSPRYKIIEKRQSVAFWCNPISGHATLYWYQQILGQGPKLLIQFQNNGVVDDSQLPKDRFSAERLKGVDSTLKIQPAKLEDSAVYLCASSFSGGDSSYEQYFGPGTRLTVT.

The chain joins TRBV7-9 to TRBJ1-4; 7 positions agree with TRBD1. CDR1 and CDR2 from the germline V gene are SEHNR and FQNEAQ (reference sequence). V lost 4 bases and J lost 7; bases outside the gene matches: 9. This CDR3 has 15 amino acids. The CDR3 DNA reads as TGTGCCAGCAGCTCAGGAGGGGGCGGGAGTGAAAAACTGTTTTTT. Its translation: CASSSGGGGSEKLFF.

V gene TRBV7-2 combines with J gene TRBJ1-5; 7 nucleotides agree with TRBD1. The CDR3 runs to 14 residues. The germline CDR1 and CDR2 sequences are SGHTA and FQGNSA. Trimming at V came to 5 bases and at J to 5 bases, leaving 6 bases not matched to a gene. CDR3 nucleotide sequence: TGTGCCAGCAGCGACAGGGTGGGTGATCAGCCCCAGCATTTT. This sequence encodes CASSDRVGDQPQHF.

V gene TRBV7-9 combines with J gene TRBJ1-2, with D unclear. The CDR3 has 16 residues. V lost 5 bases and J 0 bases, leaving 16 bases between the germline ends. Germline values: CDR1 SEHNR, CDR2 FQNEAQ (reference sequence). The CDR3 loop reads CASSETRTSPNYGYTF. DNA of the CDR3: TGTGCCAGCAGCGAAACCCGGACGTCACCTAACTATGGCTACACCTTC.

This sequence joins TRBV6-2 or TRBV6-3 and TRBJ2-7, with TRBD1 matching 9 bases. CDR3 length: 15 amino acids. From germline, CDR1 is MNHEY and CDR2 SVGEGT. V gave up 5 bases and J gave up 7 bases; unmatched junction bases: 12. The CDR3 nucleotides are TGTGCCAGCAGTAAAGCCGGGACAGGGACAAGAGAGCAGTACTTC. Translating gives CASSKAGTGTREQYF.

The genes are TRBV7-9 and TRBJ1-2; D perhaps matches TRBD1 (6 bases). V was pared by 2 bases and J by 4 bases, with 14 bases between. CDR3 length: 15 amino acids. Germline V gene data show CDR1 as SEHNR and CDR2 as FQNEAQ (reference sequence). This chain's CDR3 is CASSLSVGASYGYTF. CDR3 nucleotide sequence: TGTGCCAGCAGCTTATCCGTGGGGGCTAGCTATGGCTACACCTTC.

The V call is TRBV7-2, the J call TRBJ2-2; D is uncertain. The CDR3 sequence is 14 residues long. The germline V gene encodes CDR1 SGHTA and CDR2 FQGNSA. V was pared by 5 bases and J by 1 base, with 8 bases between. The CDR3 region has the DNA TGTGCCAGCAGCACCCGACTGAACACCGGGGAGCTGTTTTTT. As protein: CASSTRLNTGELFF.

The V and J genes are TRBV19 and TRBJ2-3, with 10 bases aligning to TRBD2. Germline loops: CDR1 LNHDA, CDR2 SQIVND (reference sequence). V dropped 2 bases and J dropped 0; count of bases not matched to a gene: 5. The CDR3 runs 17 residues. CDR3 sequence (DNA): TGTGCCAGTAGTATATACCTAGCGGGAGCTAGCACAGATACGCAGTATTTT. It is translated as CASSIYLAGASTDTQYF.

V is TRBV4-3 and J is TRBJ2-7; D remains unclear. V lost 0 bases, J lost 2 bases, and 11 bases lay in between. Germline assignment: CDR1 LGHNA and CDR2 YSLEER. There are 15 residues in the CDR3. The CDR3 DNA follows: TGCGCCAGCAGCCAAGAAGCTGTGCAGGCCTACGAGCAGTACTTC. Protein: CASSQEAVQAYEQYF.

J is TRBJ1-2 and V is TRBV25-1; tentatively, D is TRBD1 (5 bases). The V end lost 4 bases, the J end lost 7 bases, and 13 bases lay between the germline ends. CDR3 length: 13 amino acids. Germline CDR1 reads MGHDK; CDR2 reads SYGVNS. This CDR3 reads CASSVGRGFGYTF. The CDR3 nucleotides are TGTGCCAGCAGTGTAGGAAGGGGCTTTGGCTACACCTTC.

The chain links TRBV2 to TRBJ2-5; TRBD2 agrees at 11 bases. CDR3 length: 16 amino acids. The J segment lost 2 bases and the V segment lost 0 bases, leaving 2 bases of the junction unmatched. From germline, CDR1 is SNHLY and CDR2 FYNNEI. The CDR3 sequence is CASSEAIAGGQETQYF. The CDR3 DNA reads as TGTGCCAGCAGTGAAGCAATAGCGGGGGGGCAAGAGACCCAGTACTTC.

The chain employs TRBV19 and TRBJ2-3; unclear D gene. The CDR3 is made up of 11 amino acids. V dropped 3 bases and J dropped 5 bases, with 3 bases sitting between them. Germline assignment: CDR1 LNHDA and CDR2 SQIVND (reference sequence). CDR3 DNA sequence: TGTGCCAGTAGTATGAGAGATACGCAGTATTTT. Protein sequence: CASSMRDTQYF.

The chain is built from TRBV12-3 or TRBV12-4 and TRBJ1-4; the D is unclear. The CDR3 has 12 residues. V gave up 4 bases and J gave up 3 bases, with 3 bases separating them. CDR3 sequence: CASSSSNEKLFF. The DNA for the CDR3 is TGTGCCAGCAGTTCCTCTAATGAAAAACTGTTTTTT.

V is TRBV6-4 and J is TRBJ2-1; TRBD2 matches 11 bases. Germline V gene sequence: CDR1 MRHNA, CDR2 SNTAGT. Trimming cost V 2 bases and J 9 bases; bases outside gene matches: 6. CDR3 size: 15 residues. DNA for the CDR3: TGTGCCAGCAGTGACGATAGCGGGGGGGTTGGTGAGCAGTTCTTC. This codes for CASSDDSGGVGEQFF.

V is TRBV11-2 and J is TRBJ2-3; maybe TRBD1 (5 bases). The germline CDR1 and CDR2 sequences are SGHAT and FQNNGV. This CDR3 region has 12 residues. V dropped 6 bases and J dropped 4 bases, with 8 bases sitting between them. CDR3 coding DNA: TGTGCCAGCAGAACGACAGCAGATACGCAGTATTTT. Amino acids: CASRTTADTQYF.